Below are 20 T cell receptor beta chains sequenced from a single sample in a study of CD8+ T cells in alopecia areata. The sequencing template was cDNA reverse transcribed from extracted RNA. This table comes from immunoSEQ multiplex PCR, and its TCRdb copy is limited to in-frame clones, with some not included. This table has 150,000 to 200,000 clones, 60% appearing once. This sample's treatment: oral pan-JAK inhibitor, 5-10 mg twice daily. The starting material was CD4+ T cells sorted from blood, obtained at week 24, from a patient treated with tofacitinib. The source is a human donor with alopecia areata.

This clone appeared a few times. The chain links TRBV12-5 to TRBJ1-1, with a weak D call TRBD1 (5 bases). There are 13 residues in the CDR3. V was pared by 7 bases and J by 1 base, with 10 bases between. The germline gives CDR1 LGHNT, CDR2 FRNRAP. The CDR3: CASVGTGNTEAFF. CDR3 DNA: TGTGCTAGTGTGGGGACCGGGAACACTGAAGCTTTCTTT.

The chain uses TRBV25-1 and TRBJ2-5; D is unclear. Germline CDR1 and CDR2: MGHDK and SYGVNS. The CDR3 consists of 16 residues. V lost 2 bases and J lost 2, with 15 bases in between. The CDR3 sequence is CASSEGKIVKQETQYF. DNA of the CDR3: TGTGCCAGCAGTGAAGGTAAAATCGTGAAGCAAGAGACCCAGTACTTC.

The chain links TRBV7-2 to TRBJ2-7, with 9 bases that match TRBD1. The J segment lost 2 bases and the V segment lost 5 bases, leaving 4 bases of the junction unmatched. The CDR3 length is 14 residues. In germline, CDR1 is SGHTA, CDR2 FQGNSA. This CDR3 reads CASSPWTGAYEQYF. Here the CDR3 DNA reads TGTGCCAGCAGCCCCTGGACAGGGGCCTACGAGCAGTACTTC.

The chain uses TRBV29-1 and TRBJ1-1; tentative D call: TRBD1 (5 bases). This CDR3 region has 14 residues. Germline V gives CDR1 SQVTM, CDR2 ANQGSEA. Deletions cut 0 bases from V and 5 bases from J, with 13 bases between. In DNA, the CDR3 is TGCAGCGTTGAAGACCTGGGGGGAAGGACTGAAGCTTTCTTT. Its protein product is CSVEDLGGRTEAFF.

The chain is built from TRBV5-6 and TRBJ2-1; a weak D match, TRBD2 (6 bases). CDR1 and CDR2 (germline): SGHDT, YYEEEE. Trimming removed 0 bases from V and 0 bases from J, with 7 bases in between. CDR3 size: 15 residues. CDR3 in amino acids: CASSLVGGSYNEQFF. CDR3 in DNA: TGTGCCAGCAGCTTGGTGGGGGGCTCCTACAATGAGCAGTTCTTC.

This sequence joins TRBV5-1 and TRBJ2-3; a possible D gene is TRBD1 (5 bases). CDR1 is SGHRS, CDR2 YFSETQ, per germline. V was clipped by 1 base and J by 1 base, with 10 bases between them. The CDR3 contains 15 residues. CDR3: CASSLWGQGTDTQYF. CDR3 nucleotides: TGCGCCAGCAGCTTGTGGGGCCAGGGCACAGATACGCAGTATTTT.

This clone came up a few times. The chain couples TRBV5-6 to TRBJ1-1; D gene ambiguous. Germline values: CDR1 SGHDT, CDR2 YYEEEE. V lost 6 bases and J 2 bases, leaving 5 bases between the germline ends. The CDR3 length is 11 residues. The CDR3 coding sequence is TGTGCCAGCACCTCCAACACTGAAGCTTTCTTT. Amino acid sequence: CASTSNTEAFF.

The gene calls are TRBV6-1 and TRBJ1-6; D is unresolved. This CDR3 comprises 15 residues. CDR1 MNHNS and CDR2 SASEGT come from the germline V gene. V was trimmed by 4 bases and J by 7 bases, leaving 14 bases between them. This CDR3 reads CASSATTTRNSPLHF. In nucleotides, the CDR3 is TGTGCCAGCAGTGCCACGACTACCCGGAATTCACCCCTCCACTTT.

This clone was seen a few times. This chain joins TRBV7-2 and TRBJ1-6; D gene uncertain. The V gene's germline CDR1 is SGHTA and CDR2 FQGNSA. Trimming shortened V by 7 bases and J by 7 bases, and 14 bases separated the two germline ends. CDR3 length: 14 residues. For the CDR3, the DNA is TGTGCCAGCACCCACGGATCACTGAATTCACCCCTCCACTTT. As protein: CASTHGSLNSPLHF.

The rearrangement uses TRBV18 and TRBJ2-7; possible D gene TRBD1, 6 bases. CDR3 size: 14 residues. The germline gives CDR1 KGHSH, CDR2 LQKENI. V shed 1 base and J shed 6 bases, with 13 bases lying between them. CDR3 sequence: CASSPLRTDVEQYF. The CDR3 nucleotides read TGTGCCAGCTCACCACTAAGGACAGACGTCGAGCAGTACTTC.

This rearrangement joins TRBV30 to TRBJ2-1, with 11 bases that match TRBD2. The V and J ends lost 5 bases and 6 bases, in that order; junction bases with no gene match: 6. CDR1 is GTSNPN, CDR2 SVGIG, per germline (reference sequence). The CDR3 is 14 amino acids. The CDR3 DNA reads TGTGCCTGGCATAGCGGGGGGGCTGTCAATGAGCAGTTCTTC. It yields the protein CAWHSGGAVNEQFF.

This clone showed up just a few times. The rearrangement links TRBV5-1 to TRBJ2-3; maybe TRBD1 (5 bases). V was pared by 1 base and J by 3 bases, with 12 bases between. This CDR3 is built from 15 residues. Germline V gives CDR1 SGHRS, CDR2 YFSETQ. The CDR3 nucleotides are TGCGCCAGCAGCTTGAGGGGCGTTGAGACAGATACGCAGTATTTT. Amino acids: CASSLRGVETDTQYF.

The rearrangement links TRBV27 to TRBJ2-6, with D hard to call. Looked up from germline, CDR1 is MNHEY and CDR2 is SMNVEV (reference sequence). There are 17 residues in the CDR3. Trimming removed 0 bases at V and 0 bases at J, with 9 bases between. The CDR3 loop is CASSLSGFSSGANVLTF. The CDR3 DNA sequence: TGTGCCAGCAGTTTATCGGGATTCAGCTCTGGGGCCAACGTCCTGACTTTC.

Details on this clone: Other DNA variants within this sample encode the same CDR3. CDR3 coding DNA: TGCAGCGTTGCCGGACAGCCGAACACTGAAGCTTTCTTT. This codes for CSVAGQPNTEAFF. The gene calls are TRBV29-1 and TRBJ1-1; tentative D call: TRBD1 (6 bases). Trimming took off 4 bases at V and 1 base at J, with 10 bases between the two ends. Germline loops: CDR1 SQVTM, CDR2 ANQGSEA. CDR3 length: 13 residues.

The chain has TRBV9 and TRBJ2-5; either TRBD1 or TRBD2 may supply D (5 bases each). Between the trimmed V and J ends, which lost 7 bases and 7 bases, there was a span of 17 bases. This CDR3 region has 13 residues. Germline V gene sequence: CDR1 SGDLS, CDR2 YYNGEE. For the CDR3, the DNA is TGTGCCAGCGGACGGGACCTTACAGGGACCCAGTACTTC. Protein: CASGRDLTGTQYF.

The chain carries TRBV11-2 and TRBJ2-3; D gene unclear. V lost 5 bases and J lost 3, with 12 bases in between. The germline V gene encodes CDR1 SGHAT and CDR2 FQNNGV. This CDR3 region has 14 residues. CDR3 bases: TGTGCCAGCAGCCCTATGGGTTTGACAGATACGCAGTATTTT. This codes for CASSPMGLTDTQYF.

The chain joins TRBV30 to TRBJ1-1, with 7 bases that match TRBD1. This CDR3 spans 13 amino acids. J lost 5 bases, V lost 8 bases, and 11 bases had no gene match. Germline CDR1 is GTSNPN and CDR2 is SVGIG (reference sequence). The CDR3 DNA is TGTGCCCATACGTACAGACAGGGTACTGAAGCTTTCTTT. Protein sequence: CAHTYRQGTEAFF.

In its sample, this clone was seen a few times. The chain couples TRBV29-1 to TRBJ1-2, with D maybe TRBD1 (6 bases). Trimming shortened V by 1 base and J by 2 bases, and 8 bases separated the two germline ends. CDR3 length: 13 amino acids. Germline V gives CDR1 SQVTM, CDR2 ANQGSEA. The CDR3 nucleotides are TGCAGCGTTGAAGGACAGGCCAACTATGGCTACACCTTC. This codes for CSVEGQANYGYTF. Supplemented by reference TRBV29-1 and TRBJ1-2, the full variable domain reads SAVISQKPSRDICQRGTSLTIQCQVDSQVTMMFWYRQQPGQSLTLIATANQGSEATYESGFVIDKFPISRPNLTFSTLTVSNMSPEDSSIYLCSVEGQANYGYTFGSGTRLTVV.

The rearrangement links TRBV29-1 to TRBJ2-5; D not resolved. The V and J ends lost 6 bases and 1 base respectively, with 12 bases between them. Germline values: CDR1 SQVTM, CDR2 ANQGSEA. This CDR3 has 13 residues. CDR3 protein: CSVARQSQETQYF. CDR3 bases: TGCAGCGTGGCCCGCCAGAGCCAAGAGACCCAGTACTTC.

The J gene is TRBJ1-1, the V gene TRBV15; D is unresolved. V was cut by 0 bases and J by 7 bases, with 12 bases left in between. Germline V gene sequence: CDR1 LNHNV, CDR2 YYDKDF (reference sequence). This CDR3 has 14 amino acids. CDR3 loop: CATSRDLDGYEAFF. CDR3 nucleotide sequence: TGTGCCACCAGCAGAGATCTGGACGGCTATGAAGCTTTCTTT.